Listed below are T cell receptor beta chains from one sample, sequenced in a study of T cell changes during pregnancy in multiple sclerosis. The protocol was immunoSEQ multiplex PCR, while the TCRdb copy is restricted to in-frame clones and leaves out a portion. The repertoire includes fewer than 130,000 clones, 91% of them detected once, and about 3% sits in the top ten. The starting material was peripheral blood, obtained after pregnancy. The receptors stem from a female donor with multiple sclerosis, enrolled in a pregnancy study. Each CDR3 is given without its conserved first and last residue. The D gene is left open where the match is weak.

V	D	J	CDR3
TRBV27	-	TRBJ1-1	ASSSDTGNTEAF
TRBV7-9	TRBD1	TRBJ2-7	ASSPQGQGRSYEQY
TRBV6-1	TRBD1	TRBJ1-3	ASSGWGTALSGNTIY
TRBV7-8	TRBD1	TRBJ1-2	ASSLKDRNYGYT
TRBV6-1	TRBD2	TRBJ2-3	ASSEVAGGTDTQY
TRBV15	-	TRBJ2-7	ATSNQGIHEQY
TRBV9	-	TRBJ2-1	ASSGSSEIYNEQF
TRBV7-6	-	TRBJ2-5	ASSLSLGGAMAKTQY
TRBV15	TRBD1	TRBJ1-1	ATSVGTEVLAF
TRBV14	TRBD1	TRBJ2-2	ASSQYRGGTGELF
TRBV9	TRBD1	TRBJ1-6	ASSVEDRLNSPLH
TRBV18	-	TRBJ1-2	ASSPGGGNYGHT
TRBV29-1	TRBD2	TRBJ2-3	SVAAGGLTDTQY
TRBV7-3	TRBD1	TRBJ1-1	ASSLSGTGGWEKNTEAF
TRBV5-4	TRBD1	TRBJ2-1	ASSSSPLFGTGTKNGQF
TRBV7-9	-	TRBJ1-5	ASSGEGPSQH
TRBV19	-	TRBJ2-7	ASKASGTSHEQY
TRBV7-9	-	TRBJ2-7	ASTRGSLVYEQY
TRBV30	TRBD1	TRBJ1-1	AWSKPGQGAFFRIEAF
TRBV2	-	TRBJ1-2	ASRGAGVSYT
TRBV14	-	TRBJ1-2	ASSQDQNRVGGYT
TRBV5-5	-	TRBJ2-7	ASSLAVNYEQY
TRBV9	TRBD2	TRBJ2-3	ASSVDPSGYTDTQY
TRBV5-6	TRBD2	TRBJ2-5	ASSLFLAGRETQY
TRBV14	-	TRBJ1-6	ASSLRQVYSPLH
TRBV27	TRBD2	TRBJ2-3	ASSLSQRGGSTDTQY
TRBV19	-	TRBJ1-2	ASSSPDTYYGYT